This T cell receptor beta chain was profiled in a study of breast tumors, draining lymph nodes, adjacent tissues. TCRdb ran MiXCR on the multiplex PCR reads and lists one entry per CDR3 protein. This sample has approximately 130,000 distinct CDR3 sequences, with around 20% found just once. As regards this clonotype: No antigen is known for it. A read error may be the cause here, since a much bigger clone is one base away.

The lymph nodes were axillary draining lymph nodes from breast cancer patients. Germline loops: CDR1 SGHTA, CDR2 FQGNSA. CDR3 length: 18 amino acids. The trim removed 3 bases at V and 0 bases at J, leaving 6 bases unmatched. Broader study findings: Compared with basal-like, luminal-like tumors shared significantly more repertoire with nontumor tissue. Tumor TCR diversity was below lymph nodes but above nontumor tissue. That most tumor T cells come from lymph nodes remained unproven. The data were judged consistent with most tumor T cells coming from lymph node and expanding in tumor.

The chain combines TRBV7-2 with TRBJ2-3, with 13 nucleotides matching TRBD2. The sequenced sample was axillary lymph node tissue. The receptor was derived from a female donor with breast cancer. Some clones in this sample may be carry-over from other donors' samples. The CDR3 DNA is TGTACCAGCAGCTTGAGGACTAGCGGGAGACCTAGCACAGATACGCAGTATTTT. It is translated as CTSSLRTSGRPSTDTQYF.